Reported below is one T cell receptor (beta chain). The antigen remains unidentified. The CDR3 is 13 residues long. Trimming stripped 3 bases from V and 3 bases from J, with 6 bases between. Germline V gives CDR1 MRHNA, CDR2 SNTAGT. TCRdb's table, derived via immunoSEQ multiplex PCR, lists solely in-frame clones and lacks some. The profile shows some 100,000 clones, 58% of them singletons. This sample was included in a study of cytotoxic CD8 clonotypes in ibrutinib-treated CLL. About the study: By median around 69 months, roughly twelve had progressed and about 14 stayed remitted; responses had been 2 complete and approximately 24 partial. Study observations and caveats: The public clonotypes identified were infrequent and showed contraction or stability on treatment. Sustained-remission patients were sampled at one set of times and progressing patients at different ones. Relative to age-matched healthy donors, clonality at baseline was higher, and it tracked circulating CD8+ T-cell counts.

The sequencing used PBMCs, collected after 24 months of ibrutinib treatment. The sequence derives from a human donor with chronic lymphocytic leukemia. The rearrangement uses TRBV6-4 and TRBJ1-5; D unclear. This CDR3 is CASSERFNQPQHF. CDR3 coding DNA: TGTGCCAGCAGTGAACGGTTCAATCAGCCCCAGCATTTT.